This T cell receptor (beta chain) was identified during a study of a mutant IDH1 vaccine in newly diagnosed glioma. About the research overall: The study started vaccination 4-6 weeks after radiotherapy alone, or with temozolomide cycles. Earlier care involved radiotherapy, temozolomide, or both, and the majority received both. Study conclusions and caveats: Pseudoprogression apparently lacked any relation to changes in top peripheral T cell clonotypes.

V lost 1 base and J 1 base, leaving 8 bases between the germline ends. The CDR3 loop spans 14 amino acids. CDR1 SGHDT and CDR2 YYEEEE come from the germline V gene. Regarding this clone: Its matching antigen is unknown.

Documented time point: week 35, safety follow-up. The vaccine gave 300 ug of a 20-mer mutant IDH1 peptide subcutaneously per dose. Method: immunoSEQ multiplex PCR; TCRdb's copy keeps in-frame clones and lacks some. Of about 68,000 clones in the sample, roughly 83% were seen once. This sequence was found in a man between 18 and 29 years old with glioma. The sample was PBMCs, taken from a glioma patient whose treatment included an IDH1 peptide vaccine. The chain couples TRBV5-6 to TRBJ1-1; D remains ambiguous. CDR3 region: CASSLSQWNTEAFF. CDR3 in DNA: TGTGCCAGCAGCTTGAGTCAGTGGAACACTGAAGCTTTCTTT.